These T cell receptor beta chains were read from a single sample in a study of cytomegalovirus exposure and HLA in healthy donors. The data were produced by immunoSEQ multiplex PCR, yet TCRdb's version contains in-frame clones alone and is incomplete. The top ten clones hold around 7.7% of a sample with roughly 120,000 clones, roughly 76% of them seen once. The sequencing sample was made of PBMCs. These receptors came from a woman aged 50 to 60 in good health and CMV-seropositive. Each CDR3 is given with its conserved first and last residue. A D gene is named only where the DNA matches it firmly. Size tells how often a clone was seen (once, few, many) or the class of an expanded clone, and some rows leave it out.

D	V	J	size	DNA	CDR3
.	TRBV6-6	TRBJ2-7	few	TGTGCCAGCAGTTACTCTTGGAGCTCCTACGAGCAGTACTTC	CASSYSWSSYEQYF
.	TRBV29-1	TRBJ1-3	.	TGCAGCGTTGAAGTAGGAAACACCATATATTTT	CSVEVGNTIYF
TRBD1	TRBV5-6	TRBJ1-2	.	TGTGCCAGCAGCGAGACAGGGGTCGGCTACACCTTC	CASSETGVGYTF
TRBD2	TRBV6-5	TRBJ2-5	.	TGTGCCAGCAGTTCTGCTAGCGGGACCCAAGAGACCCAGTACTTC	CASSSASGTQETQYF
TRBD2	TRBV18	TRBJ2-7	.	TGTGCCAGCTCACCAAATAGCGGGGGGGCATACGAGCAGTACTTC	CASSPNSGGAYEQYF
TRBD2	TRBV27	TRBJ2-7	.	TGTGCCAGCAGGGACAGCGGGGGCCTTAGGAAGCAGTACTTC	CASRDSGGLRKQYF
.	TRBV2	TRBJ2-1	.	TGTGCCAGCAGTGTGGAAGGGGCAAACAATGAGCAGTTCTTC	CASSVEGANNEQFF
TRBD1	TRBV7-2	TRBJ2-7	.	TGTGCCAGCAGCTTGGACAGGGGGCTCCCCACTTACGAGCAGTACTTC	CASSLDRGLPTYEQYF
.	TRBV5-6	TRBJ1-2	.	TGTGCCAGCAATAACCCGGTAAGGGGCACCTATGGCTACACCTTC	CASNNPVRGTYGYTF
.	TRBV2	TRBJ1-5	.	TGTGCCAGCGGGGAGGAACGGGGAGCTCAGCCCCAGCATTTT	CASGEERGAQPQHF